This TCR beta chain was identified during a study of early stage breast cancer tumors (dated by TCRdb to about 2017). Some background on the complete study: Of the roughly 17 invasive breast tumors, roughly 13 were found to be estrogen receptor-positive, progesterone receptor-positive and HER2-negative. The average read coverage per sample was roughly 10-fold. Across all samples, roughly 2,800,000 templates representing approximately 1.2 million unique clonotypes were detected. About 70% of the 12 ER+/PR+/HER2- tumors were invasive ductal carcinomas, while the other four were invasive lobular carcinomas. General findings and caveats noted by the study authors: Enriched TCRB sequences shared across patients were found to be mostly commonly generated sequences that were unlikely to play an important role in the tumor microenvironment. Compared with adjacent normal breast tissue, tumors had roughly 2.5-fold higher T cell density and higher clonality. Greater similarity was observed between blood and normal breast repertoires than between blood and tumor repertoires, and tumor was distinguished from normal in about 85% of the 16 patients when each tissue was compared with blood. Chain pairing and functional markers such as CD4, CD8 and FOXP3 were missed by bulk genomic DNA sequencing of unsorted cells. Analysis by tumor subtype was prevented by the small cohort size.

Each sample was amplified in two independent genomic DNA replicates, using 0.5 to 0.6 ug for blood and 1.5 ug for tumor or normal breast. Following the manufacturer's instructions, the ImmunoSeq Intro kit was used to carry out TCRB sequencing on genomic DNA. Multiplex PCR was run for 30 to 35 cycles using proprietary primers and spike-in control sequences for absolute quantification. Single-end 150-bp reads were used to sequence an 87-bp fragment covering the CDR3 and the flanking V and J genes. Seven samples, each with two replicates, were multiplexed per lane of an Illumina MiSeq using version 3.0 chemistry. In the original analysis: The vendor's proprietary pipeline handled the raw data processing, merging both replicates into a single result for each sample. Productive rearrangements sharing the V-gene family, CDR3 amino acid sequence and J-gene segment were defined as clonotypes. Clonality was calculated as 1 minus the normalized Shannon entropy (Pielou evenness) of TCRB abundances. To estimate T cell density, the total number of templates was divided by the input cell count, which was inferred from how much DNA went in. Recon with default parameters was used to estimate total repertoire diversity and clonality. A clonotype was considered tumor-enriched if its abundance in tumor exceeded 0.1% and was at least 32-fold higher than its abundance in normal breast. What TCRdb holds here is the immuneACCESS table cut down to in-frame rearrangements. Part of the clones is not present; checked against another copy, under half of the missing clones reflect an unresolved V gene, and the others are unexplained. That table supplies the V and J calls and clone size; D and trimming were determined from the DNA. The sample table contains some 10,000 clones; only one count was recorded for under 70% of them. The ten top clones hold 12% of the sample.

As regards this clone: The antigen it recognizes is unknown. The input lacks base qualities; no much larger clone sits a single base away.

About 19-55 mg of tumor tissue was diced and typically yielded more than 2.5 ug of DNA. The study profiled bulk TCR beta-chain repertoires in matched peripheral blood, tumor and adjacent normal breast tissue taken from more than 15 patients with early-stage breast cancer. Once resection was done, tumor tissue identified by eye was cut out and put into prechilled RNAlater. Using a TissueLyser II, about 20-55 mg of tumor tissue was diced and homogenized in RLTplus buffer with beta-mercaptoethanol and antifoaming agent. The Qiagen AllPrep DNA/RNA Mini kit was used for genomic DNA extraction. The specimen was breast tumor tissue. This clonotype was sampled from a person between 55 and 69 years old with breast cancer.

In nucleotide form, the sequence is TGTGCCAGCAGCGCACGCAGGCGGGGCGGCAATCAGCCCCAGCATTTT. Translation gives CASSARRRGGNQPQHF. The chain is made from TRBV11-2 and TRBJ1-5; the D region possibly corresponds to TRBD1 (5 bases align). From the germline V gene, CDR1 is SGHAT and CDR2 is FQNNGV. V is shortened by 5 bases, J by 2 bases, and the region joining them spans 16 bases. Inclusive of the bounding cysteine and phenylalanine, the CDR3 is 16 residues long. The only DNA kept is the CDR3, 48 bases in frame from the first base.